The present entry profiles one T cell receptor beta chain with its context. Its antigen remains unknown. This entry belongs to a study of shared clonotypes between healthy human individuals. The CDR3 runs 13 residues. CDR1 is SGHVS, CDR2 FNYEAQ, per germline. Between the trimmed V and J ends, which lost 3 bases and 9 bases, there was a span of 12 bases. Sequencing used immunoSEQ multiplex PCR; TCRdb keeps in-frame clones, though not all of them. This table has 740,000 or so clones, around 73% appearing once. Study results and caveats: Estimated richness values were generally larger in naive subsets than in memory subsets.

Sequenced sample: memory CD4+ T cells sorted from blood. The subset is: CD45RA-negative fraction. The chain uses TRBV7-6 and TRBJ2-1; no clear D. The clonotype was recovered from a woman under 40 in good health. The CDR3 spells CASSLVDVGEQFF. The CDR3 DNA follows: TGTGCCAGCAGCTTGGTCGACGTCGGTGAGCAGTTCTTC.